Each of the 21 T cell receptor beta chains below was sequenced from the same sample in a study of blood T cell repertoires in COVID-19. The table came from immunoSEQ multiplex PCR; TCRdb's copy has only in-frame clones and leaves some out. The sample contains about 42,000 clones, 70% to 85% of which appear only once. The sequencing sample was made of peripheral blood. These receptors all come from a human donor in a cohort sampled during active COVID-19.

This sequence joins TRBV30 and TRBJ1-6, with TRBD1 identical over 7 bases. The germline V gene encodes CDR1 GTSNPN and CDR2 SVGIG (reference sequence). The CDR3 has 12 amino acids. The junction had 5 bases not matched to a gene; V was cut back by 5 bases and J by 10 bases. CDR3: CAWQTGVSPLHF. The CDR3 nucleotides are TGTGCCTGGCAAACAGGGGTCTCACCCCTCCACTTT.

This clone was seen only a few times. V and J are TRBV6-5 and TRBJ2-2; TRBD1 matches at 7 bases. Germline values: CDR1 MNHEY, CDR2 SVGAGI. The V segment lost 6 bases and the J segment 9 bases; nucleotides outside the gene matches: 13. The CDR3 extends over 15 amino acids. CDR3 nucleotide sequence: TGTGCCAGCAGCCCCCGGGCCCAACAGGGGAGGGAGCTGTTTTTT. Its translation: CASSPRAQQGRELFF.

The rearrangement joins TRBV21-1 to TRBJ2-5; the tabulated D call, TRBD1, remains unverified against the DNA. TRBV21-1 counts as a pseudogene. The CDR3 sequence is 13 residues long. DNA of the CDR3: TGTGCCAGCCCTGGGCAGGGCCGGGAGACCCAGTACTTC. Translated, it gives CASPGQGRETQYF.

The CDR3 bases are TGTGCCAGCAGCCCCGGACAGGGTGTGGGTGGCTACACCTTC. Translated, it gives CASSPGQGVGGYTF. The rearrangement links TRBV5-6 to TRBJ1-2; 8 bases agree with TRBD1. This CDR3 has 14 residues. From germline, CDR1 is SGHDT and CDR2 YYEEEE. The J segment lost 7 bases and the V segment lost 4 bases, leaving 9 bases of the junction unmatched.

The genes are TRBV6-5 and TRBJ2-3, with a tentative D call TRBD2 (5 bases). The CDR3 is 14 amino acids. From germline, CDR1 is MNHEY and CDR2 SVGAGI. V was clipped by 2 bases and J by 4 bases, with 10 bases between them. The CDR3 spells CASSYNGNADTQYF. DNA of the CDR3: TGTGCCAGCAGTTACAACGGGAATGCAGATACGCAGTATTTT.

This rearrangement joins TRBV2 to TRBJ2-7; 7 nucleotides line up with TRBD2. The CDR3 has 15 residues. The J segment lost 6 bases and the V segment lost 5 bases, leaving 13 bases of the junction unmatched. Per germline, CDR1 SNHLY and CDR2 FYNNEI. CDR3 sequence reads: CASSPQVGGILEQYF. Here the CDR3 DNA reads TGTGCCAGCAGTCCTCAGGTGGGAGGGATCCTCGAGCAGTACTTC.

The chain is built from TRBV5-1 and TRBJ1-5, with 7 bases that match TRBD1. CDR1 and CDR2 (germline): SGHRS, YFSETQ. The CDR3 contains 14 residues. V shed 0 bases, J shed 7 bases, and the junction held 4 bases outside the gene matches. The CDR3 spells CASSLGQGGQPQHF. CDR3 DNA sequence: TGCGCCAGCAGCTTGGGACAGGGCGGGCAGCCCCAGCATTTT.

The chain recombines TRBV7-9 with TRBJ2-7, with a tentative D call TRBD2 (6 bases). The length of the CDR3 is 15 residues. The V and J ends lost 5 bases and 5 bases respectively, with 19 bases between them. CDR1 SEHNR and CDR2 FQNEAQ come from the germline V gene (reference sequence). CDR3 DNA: TGTGCCAGCAGCCGGGGAGGTATCGGCGTGGACGAGCAGTACTTC. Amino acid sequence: CASSRGGIGVDEQYF.

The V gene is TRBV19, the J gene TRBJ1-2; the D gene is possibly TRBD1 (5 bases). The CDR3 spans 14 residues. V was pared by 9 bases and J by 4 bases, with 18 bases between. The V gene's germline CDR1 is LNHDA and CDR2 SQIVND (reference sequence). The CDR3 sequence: CASTPDSHTYGYTF. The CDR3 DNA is TGTGCCAGCACGCCTGACAGCCATACCTATGGCTACACCTTC.

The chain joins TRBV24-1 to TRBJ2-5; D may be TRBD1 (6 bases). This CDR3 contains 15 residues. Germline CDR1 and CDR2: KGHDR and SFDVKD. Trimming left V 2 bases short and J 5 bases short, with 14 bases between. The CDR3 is CATSDSTGTGETQYF. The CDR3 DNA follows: TGTGCCACCAGTGATTCGACAGGCACCGGGGAGACCCAGTACTTC.

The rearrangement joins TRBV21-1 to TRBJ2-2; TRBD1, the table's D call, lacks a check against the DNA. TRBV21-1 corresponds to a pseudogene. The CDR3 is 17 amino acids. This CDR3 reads CASSKALTGYRIGELFF. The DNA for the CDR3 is TGTGCCAGCAGCAAGGCCCTAACAGGGTATAGAATCGGGGAGCTGTTTTTT.

The CDR3 coding sequence is TGCGCCACCTCGGGGGGGCCGAGAACCGGGGAGCTGTTTTTT. It yields the protein CATSGGPRTGELFF. This rearrangement joins TRBV5-1 to TRBJ2-2, with TRBD2 matching over 8 bases. The CDR3 runs to 14 residues. The junction had 9 bases not matched to a gene; V was cut back by 9 bases and J by 5 bases. Germline lookup yields CDR1 SGHRS and CDR2 YFSETQ.

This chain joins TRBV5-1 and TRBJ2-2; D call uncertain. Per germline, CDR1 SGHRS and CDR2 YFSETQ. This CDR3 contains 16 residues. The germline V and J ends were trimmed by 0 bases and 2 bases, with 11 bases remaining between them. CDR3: CASSLDSRVNTGELFF. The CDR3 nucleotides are TGCGCCAGCAGCTTGGACAGCAGAGTTAACACCGGGGAGCTGTTTTTT.

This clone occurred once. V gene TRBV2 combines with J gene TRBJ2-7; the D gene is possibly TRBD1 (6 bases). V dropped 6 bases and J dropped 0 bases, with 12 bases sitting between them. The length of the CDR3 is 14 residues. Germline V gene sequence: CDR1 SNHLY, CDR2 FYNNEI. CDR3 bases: TGTGCCAGCAGCCCCCGGACAGCCTCCTACGAGCAGTACTTC. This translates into CASSPRTASYEQYF.

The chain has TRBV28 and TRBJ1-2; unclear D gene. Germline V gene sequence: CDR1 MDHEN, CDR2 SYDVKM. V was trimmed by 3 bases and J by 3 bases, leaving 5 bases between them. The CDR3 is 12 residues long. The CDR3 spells CASSFQYYGYTF. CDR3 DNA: TGTGCCAGCAGTTTCCAGTACTATGGCTACACCTTC.

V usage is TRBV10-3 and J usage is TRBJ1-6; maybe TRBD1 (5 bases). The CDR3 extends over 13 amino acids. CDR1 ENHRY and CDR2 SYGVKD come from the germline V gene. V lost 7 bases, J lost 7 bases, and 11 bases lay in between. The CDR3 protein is CAITAGENSPLHF. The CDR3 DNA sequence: TGTGCCATCACGGCGGGGGAGAATTCACCCCTCCACTTT.

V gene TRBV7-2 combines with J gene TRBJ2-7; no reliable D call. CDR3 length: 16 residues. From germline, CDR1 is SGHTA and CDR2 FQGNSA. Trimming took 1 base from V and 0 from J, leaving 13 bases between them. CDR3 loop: CASSLGFGVPSYEQYF. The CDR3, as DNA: TGTGCCAGCAGCTTAGGGTTCGGTGTACCCTCCTACGAGCAGTACTTC.

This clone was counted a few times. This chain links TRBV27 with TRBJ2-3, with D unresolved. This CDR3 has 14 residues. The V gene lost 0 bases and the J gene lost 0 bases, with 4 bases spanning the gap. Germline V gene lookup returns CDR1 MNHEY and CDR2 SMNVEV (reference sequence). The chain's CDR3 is CASSLSQSTDTQYF. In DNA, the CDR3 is TGTGCCAGCAGTTTATCTCAGAGCACAGATACGCAGTATTTT.

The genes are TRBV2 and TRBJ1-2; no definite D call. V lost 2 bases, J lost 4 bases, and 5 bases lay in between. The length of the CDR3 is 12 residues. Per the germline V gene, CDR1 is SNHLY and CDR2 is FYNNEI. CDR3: CASSELSYGYTF. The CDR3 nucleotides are TGTGCCAGCAGTGAACTAAGCTATGGCTACACCTTC.

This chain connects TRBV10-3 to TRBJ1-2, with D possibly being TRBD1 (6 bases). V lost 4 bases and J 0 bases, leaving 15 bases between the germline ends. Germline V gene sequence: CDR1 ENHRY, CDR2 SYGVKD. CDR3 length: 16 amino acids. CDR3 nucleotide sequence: TGTGCCATCAGTGGGCTGAGCAGGGGAACTAACTATGGCTACACCTTC. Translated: CAISGLSRGTNYGYTF.

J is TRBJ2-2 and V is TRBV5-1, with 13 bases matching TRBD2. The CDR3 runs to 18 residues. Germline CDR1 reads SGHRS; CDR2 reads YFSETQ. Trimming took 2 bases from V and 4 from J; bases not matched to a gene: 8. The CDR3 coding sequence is TGCGCCAGCAGCTTCGGACTAGCGGGGGCCCCGAGCACCGGGGAGCTGTTTTTT. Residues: CASSFGLAGAPSTGELFF.